These T cell receptor beta chains were read from a single sample in a study of blood T cell repertoires in COVID-19. Method: immunoSEQ multiplex PCR; TCRdb's copy keeps in-frame clones and lacks some. The sample includes roughly 90,000 clones, about 85% of them seen just once. Sequenced input: peripheral blood. The source is a woman aged 65 to 85 with acute or convalescent COVID-19. Both conserved end residues are part of each CDR3. D genes are given only for firm matches. The size entry is marked missing in some rows and otherwise reads once, few, many or a size class.

j_call d_call v_call clone_size cdr3_aa cdr3_nt
TRBJ2-2 . TRBV2 . CASSEVGAENTGELFF TGTGCCAGCAGTGAAGTGGGGGCGGAGAACACCGGGGAGCTGTTTTTT
TRBJ2-2 . TRBV6-5 . CASRDGAGELFF TGTGCCAGCAGGGACGGGGCCGGGGAGCTGTTTTTT
TRBJ2-5 TRBD1 TRBV24-1 . CATSDPRWVVGTGDQETQYF TGTGCCACCAGTGATCCTAGATGGGTGGTCGGGACAGGGGACCAAGAGACCCAGTACTTC
TRBJ2-3 . TRBV2 . CASSDSWADTQYF TGTGCCAGCAGTGATAGCTGGGCAGATACGCAGTATTTT
TRBJ1-1 . TRBV7-2 . CASSPLAENTEAFF TGTGCCAGCAGTCCGCTGGCGGAGAACACTGAAGCTTTCTTT
TRBJ2-5 . TRBV11-3 . CASSFQDQETQYF TGTGCCAGCAGCTTTCAGGACCAAGAGACCCAGTACTTC
TRBJ1-2 . TRBV2 . CASRDTGYDGYTF TGTGCCAGCAGGGATACAGGGTACGATGGCTACACCTTC
TRBJ1-4 TRBD1 TRBV6-6 . CASRKGQGNEKLFF TGTGCCAGCAGAAAGGGACAGGGTAATGAAAAACTGTTTTTT
TRBJ1-2 . TRBV10-1 once CASSETDGDTLPADYGYTF TGCGCCAGCAGTGAGACCGATGGGGACACGCTCCCCGCGGACTATGGCTACACCTTC
TRBJ2-1 . TRBV9 few CASPRRGRANEQFF TGTGCCAGCCCCCGTAGAGGTCGTGCCAATGAGCAGTTCTTC
TRBJ1-2 . TRBV3-1/TRBV3-2 few CASSPTGNYGYTF TGTGCCAGCAGCCCCACGGGGAACTATGGCTACACCTTC
TRBJ1-2 TRBD1 TRBV18 . CASSLDRNYGYTF TGTGCCAGCTCATTGGACAGGAACTATGGCTACACCTTC
TRBJ1-4 . TRBV2 . CASRETDRPTNEKLFF TGTGCCAGCAGGGAGACTGACAGACCAACTAATGAAAAACTGTTTTTT
TRBJ2-5 TRBD2 TRBV18 . CASSPGLAGQETQYF TGTGCCAGCTCACCGGGACTAGCGGGACAAGAGACCCAGTACTTC
TRBJ2-7 TRBD1 TRBV2 . CASSDKGTGGSYEQYF TGTGCCAGCAGTGATAAGGGGACAGGGGGCTCCTACGAGCAGTACTTC
TRBJ2-2 . TRBV7-2 few CASSLGVPGYTGELFF TGTGCCAGCAGCTTAGGGGTTCCGGGATACACCGGGGAGCTGTTTTTT
TRBJ1-5 TRBD1 TRBV6-5 . CASTITGGTNQPQHF TGTGCCAGCACCATTACAGGGGGAACGAATCAGCCCCAGCATTTT
TRBJ1-2 . TRBV29-1 few CSVEQADGYTF TGCAGCGTTGAACAGGCTGATGGCTACACCTTC
TRBJ1-1 . TRBV5-1 . CASSLGPGGIRTEAFF TGCGCCAGCAGCTTGGGTCCCGGAGGGATCCGCACTGAAGCTTTCTTT
TRBJ2-3 . TRBV11-2 . CASSASGDTQYF TGTGCCAGCAGCGCGTCAGGGGATACGCAGTATTTT
TRBJ2-5 . TRBV6-6 . CASILDLAAGETQYF TGTGCCAGCATTCTAGATTTAGCGGCAGGGGAGACCCAGTACTTC
TRBJ2-7 . TRBV28 . CASSQLTAGAYEQYF TGTGCCAGCAGCCAACTCACCGCAGGGGCCTACGAGCAGTACTTC